Sequencing of this T cell receptor (beta chain) was carried out in a study of T-cell memory formation after mild COVID-19. Study-level points and caveats: Contracting clones localized mainly to CM and EM when CD4+ and mainly to EMRA when CD8+. Pre-infection memory carried some responding clones, suggesting that cross-reactive memory joined. Clonal second-wave expansions that peaked on day 37 had unconfirmed SARS-CoV-2 specificity.

Trimming shortened V by 3 bases and J by 1 base, and 9 bases separated the two germline ends. The CDR3 runs 13 residues. Germline V CDR1 and CDR2: SQVTM, ANQGSEA. About this clonotype itself: Its antigen is as yet unknown.

Amplification by 5'RACE using constant-segment primers produced TCR alpha and TCR beta cDNA libraries that carried sample barcodes and UMIs. One entry per CDR3 protein results from TCRdb running MiXCR on the 5' RACE reads. The sample shows about 560,000 distinct CDR3 sequences, around a sixth of them seen only once. The chain has TRBV29-1 and TRBJ2-5, with D uncertain. The clonotype comes from an adult woman who had mild COVID-19 (a few samples of this study predate the infection). Cell type and time point are not known. Sequencing used PBMCs or a T cell subset sorted from them (not recorded which). The CDR3 sequence is CSVDKAFQETQYF. Written as DNA, the CDR3 is TGCAGCGTTGATAAGGCTTTCCAAGAGACCCAGTACTTC.